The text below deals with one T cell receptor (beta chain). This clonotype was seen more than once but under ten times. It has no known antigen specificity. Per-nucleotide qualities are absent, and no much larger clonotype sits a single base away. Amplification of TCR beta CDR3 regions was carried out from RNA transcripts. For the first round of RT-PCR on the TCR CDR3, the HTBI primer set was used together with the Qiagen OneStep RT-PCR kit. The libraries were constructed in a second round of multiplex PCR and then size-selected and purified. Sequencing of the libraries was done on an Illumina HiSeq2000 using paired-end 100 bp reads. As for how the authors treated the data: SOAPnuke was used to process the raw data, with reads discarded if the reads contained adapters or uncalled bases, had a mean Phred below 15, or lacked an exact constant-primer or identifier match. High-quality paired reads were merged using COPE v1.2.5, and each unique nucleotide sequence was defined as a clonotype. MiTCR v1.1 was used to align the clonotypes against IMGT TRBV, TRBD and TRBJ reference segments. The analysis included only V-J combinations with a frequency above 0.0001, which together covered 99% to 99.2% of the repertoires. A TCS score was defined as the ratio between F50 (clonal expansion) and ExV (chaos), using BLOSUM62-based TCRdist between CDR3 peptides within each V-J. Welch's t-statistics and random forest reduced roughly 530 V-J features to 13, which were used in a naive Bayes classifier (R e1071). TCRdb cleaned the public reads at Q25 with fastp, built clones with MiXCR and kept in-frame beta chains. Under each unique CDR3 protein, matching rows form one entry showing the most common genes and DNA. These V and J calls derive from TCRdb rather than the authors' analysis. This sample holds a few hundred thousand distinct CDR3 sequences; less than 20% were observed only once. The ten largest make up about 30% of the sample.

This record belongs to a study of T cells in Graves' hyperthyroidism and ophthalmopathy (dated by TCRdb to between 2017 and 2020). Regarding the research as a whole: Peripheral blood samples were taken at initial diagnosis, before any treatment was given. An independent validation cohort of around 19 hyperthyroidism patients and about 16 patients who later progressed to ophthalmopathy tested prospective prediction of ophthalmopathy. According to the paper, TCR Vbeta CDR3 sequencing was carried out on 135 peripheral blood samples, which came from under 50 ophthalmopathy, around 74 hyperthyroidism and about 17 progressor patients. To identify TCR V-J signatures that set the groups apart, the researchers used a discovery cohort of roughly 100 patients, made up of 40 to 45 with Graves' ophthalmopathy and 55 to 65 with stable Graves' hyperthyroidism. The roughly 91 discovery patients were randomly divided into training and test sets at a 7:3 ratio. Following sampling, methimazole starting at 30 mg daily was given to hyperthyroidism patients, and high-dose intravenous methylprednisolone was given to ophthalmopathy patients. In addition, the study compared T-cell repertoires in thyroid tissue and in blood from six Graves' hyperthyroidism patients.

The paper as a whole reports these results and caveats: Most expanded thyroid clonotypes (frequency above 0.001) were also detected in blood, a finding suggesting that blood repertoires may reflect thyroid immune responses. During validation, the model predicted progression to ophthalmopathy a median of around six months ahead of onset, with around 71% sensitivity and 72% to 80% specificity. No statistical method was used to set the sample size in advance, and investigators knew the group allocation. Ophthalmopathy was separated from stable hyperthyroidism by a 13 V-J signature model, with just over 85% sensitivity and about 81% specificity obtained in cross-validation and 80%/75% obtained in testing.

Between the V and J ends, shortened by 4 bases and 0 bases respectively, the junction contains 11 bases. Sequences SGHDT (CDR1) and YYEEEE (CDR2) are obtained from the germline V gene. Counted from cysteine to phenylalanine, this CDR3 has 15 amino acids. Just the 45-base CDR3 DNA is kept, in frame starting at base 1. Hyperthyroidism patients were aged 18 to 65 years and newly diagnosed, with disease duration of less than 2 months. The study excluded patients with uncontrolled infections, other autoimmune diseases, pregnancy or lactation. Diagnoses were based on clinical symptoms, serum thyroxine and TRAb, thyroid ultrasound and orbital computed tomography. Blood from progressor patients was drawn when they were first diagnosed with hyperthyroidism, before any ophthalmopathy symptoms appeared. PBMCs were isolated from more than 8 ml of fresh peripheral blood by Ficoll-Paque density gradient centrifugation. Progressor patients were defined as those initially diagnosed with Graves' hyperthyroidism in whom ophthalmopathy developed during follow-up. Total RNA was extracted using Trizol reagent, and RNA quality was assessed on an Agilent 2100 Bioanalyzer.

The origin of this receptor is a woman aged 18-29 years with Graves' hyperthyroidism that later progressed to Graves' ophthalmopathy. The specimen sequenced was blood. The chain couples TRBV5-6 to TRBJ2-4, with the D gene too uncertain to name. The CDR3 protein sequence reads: CASSPFDLAKNIQYF. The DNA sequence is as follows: TGTGCCAGCAGCCCCTTTGATCTAGCCAAAAACATTCAGTACTTC.